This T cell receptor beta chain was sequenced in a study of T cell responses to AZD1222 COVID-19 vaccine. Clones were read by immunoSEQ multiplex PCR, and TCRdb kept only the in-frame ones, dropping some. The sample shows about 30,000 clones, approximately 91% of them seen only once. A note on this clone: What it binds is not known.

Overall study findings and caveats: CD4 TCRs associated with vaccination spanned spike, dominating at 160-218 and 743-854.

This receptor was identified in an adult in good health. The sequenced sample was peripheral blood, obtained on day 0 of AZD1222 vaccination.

CDR3 region: CASRPGPYYGYTF. CDR3 nucleotide sequence: TGTGCCAGCAGACCTGGGCCCTACTATGGCTACACCTTC. The V call is TRBV2, the J call TRBJ1-2; no clear D. Germline V gives CDR1 SNHLY, CDR2 FYNNEI. Trimming removed 6 bases at V and 3 bases at J, with 11 bases between. This CDR3 is built from 13 residues.